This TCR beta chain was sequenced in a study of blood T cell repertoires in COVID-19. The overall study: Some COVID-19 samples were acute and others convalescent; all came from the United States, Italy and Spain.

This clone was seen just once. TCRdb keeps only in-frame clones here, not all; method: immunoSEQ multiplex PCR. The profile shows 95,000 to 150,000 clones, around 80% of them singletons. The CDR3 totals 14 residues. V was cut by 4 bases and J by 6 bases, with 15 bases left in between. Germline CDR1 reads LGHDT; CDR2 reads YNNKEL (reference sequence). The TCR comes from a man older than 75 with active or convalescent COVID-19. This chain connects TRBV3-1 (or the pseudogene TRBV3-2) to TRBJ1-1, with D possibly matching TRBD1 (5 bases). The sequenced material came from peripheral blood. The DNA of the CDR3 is TGTGCCAGCAGCCGGGGGGAGAGTCTCCCTGAAGCTTTCTTT. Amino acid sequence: CASSRGESLPEAFF.